Detailed here is one T cell receptor beta chain. The data were taken from a study of blood T cells in healthy people across ages. Through a sample-barcoded 5' primer and a J-beta primer mix, a second PCR was run for roughly 6 to 11 cycles. TCRdb re-derived calls from the 5' RACE reads in MiXCR, one entry per CDR3 protein. The table has some 850,000 distinct CDR3 sequences, roughly 26% seen once; the top ten hold about 2.9%. CDR1 is MGHRA, CDR2 YSYEKL, per germline. The CDR3 has 16 residues. Trimming took off 2 bases at V and 4 bases at J, with 17 bases between the two ends. Peripheral blood, 9.5 to 10 milliliters per donor, was collected. Separately, the same data were catalogued under a study of T cells of mothers and their children.

This TCR derives from a boy aged 5-17 years in good health. The chain is built from TRBV4-1 and TRBJ2-5; D gene ambiguous. The sequenced material came from blood. This CDR3 is CASSQKFAGLGETQYF. In DNA, the CDR3 is TGCGCCAGCAGCCAAAAATTTGCCGGGCTCGGAGAGACCCAGTACTTC.